The 30 T cell receptor beta chains presented below share a single source sample, sequenced in a study of cytomegalovirus exposure and HLA in healthy donors. 13 Jbeta primers and 60 Vbeta primers were used for the PCR. Sequencing used immunoSEQ multiplex PCR; TCRdb keeps in-frame clones, though not all of them. Here the sample spans 150,000 to 200,000 clones, about 85% being singletons. The sample taken for sequencing was PBMCs. Receptors originate from a man younger than 30 in good health and CMV-seropositive.

The chain joins TRBV29-1 to TRBJ2-5; no clear D. Germline V gives CDR1 SQVTM, CDR2 ANQGSEA. Trimming stripped 4 bases from V and 3 bases from J, with 6 bases between. This CDR3 is built from 11 residues. This CDR3 reads CSVVSKETQYF. The CDR3 nucleotides read TGCAGCGTTGTCAGTAAAGAGACCCAGTACTTC. The variable domain in full, with the rest retrieved from reference TRBV29-1 and TRBJ2-5, is SAVISQKPSRDICQRGTSLTIQCQVDSQVTMMFWYRQQPGQSLTLIATANQGSEATYESGFVIDKFPISRPNLTFSTLTVSNMSPEDSSIYLCSVVSKETQYFGPGTRLLVL.

The count of this clone is one. The chain uses TRBV6-1 and TRBJ2-7; 8 bases fit TRBD1. J lost 1 base, V lost 8 bases, and 10 bases had no gene match. The CDR3 runs to 15 residues. Germline assignment: CDR1 MNHNS and CDR2 SASEGT. In DNA, the CDR3 is TGTGCCAGCCTTGGGACGGGGGACAGGTCCTACGAGCAGTACTTC. It translates to CASLGTGDRSYEQYF.

This chain links TRBV29-1 with TRBJ1-2; 9 nucleotides match TRBD1. The junction had 6 bases not matched to a gene; V was cut back by 7 bases and J by 3 bases. This CDR3 contains 13 residues. CDR1 and CDR2 from the germline V gene are SQVTM and ANQGSEA. The CDR3 bases are TGCAGCGCCAGGACAGGGGAAGACTATGGCTACACCTTC. It yields the protein CSARTGEDYGYTF.

The chain links TRBV7-9 to TRBJ2-3; the match to TRBD1 covers 8 bases. Trimming at V came to 3 bases and at J to 3 bases, leaving 8 bases not matched to a gene. This CDR3 region has 16 residues. Germline CDR1 reads SEHNR; CDR2 reads FQNEAQ (reference sequence). The DNA of the CDR3 is TGTGCCAGCAGCTTTGTAACAGGGGGATTAACAGATACGCAGTATTTT. Amino acid sequence: CASSFVTGGLTDTQYF.

The gene calls are TRBV7-3 and TRBJ2-5; 11 nucleotides line up with TRBD2. The CDR3 is 15 amino acids. Germline CDR1 SGHTA, CDR2 FQGTGA. With 6 bases clipped from V and 5 bases from J, the junction kept 8 bases outside the gene matches. The DNA of the CDR3 is TGTGCCAGCAGTCTTAGCGGGGGGGTCCGGGAGACCCAGTACTTC. It is translated as CASSLSGGVRETQYF. Based on the CDR3 plus reference TRBV7-3 and TRBJ2-5, the full variable domain is GAGVSQTPSNKVTEKGKYVELRCDPISGHTALYWYRQSLGQGPEFLIYFQGTGAADDSGLPNDRFFAVRPEGSVSTLKIQRTERGDSAVYLCASSLSGGVRETQYFGPGTRLLVL.

The CDR3 nucleotides read TGTGCCAGCAGCCAATGGGACAGGGCCTACGAGCAGTACTTC. It codes for CASSQWDRAYEQYF. The chain employs TRBV7-8 and TRBJ2-5, with 9 nucleotides matching TRBD1. The DNA end favors TRBJ2-7, so the J call may be wrong. Germline lookup yields CDR1 SGHVS and CDR2 FQNEAQ. The length of the CDR3 is 14 residues.

This chain joins TRBV4-3 and TRBJ2-1; 9 bases are shared with TRBD1. The length of the CDR3 is 14 residues. The ends lost 4 bases at V and 9 bases at J; junction bases unmatched: 7. Germline V gene lookup returns CDR1 LGHNA and CDR2 YSLEER. CDR3 amino acids: CASSRDREIGEQFF. The DNA of the CDR3 is TGCGCCAGCAGCCGGGACAGGGAAATAGGTGAGCAGTTCTTC.

J is TRBJ2-2 and V is TRBV9, with a possible D match to TRBD2 (6 bases). The CDR3 is made up of 16 amino acids. The V end lost 3 bases, the J end lost 3 bases, and 15 bases lay between the germline ends. Germline CDR1 reads SGDLS; CDR2 reads YYNGEE. The CDR3 sequence: CASSAREDVYTGELFF. The CDR3 bases are TGTGCCAGCAGCGCGCGGGAAGACGTATACACCGGGGAGCTGTTTTTT.

The chain recombines TRBV5-1 with TRBJ1-3; 8 bases agree with TRBD1. The CDR3 is 17 amino acids. The V and J ends lost 0 bases and 0 bases, in that order; junction bases with no gene match: 5. CDR1 SGHRS and CDR2 YFSETQ come from the germline V gene. The CDR3 DNA reads as TGCGCCAGCAGCTTGGGGGGCAGGGGGCGCTCTGGAAACACCATATATTTT. This gives the protein CASSLGGRGRSGNTIYF.

The J gene is TRBJ1-1, the V gene TRBV9, with D maybe TRBD1 (5 bases). The length of the CDR3 is 12 residues. V was cut by 3 bases and J by 8 bases, with 11 bases left in between. Germline values: CDR1 SGDLS, CDR2 YYNGEE. The CDR3 sequence: CASSGRDSEAFF. DNA of the CDR3: TGTGCCAGCAGCGGCAGGGATTCCGAAGCTTTCTTT.

The chain recombines TRBV27 with TRBJ2-1; 11 positions match TRBD1. The CDR3 sequence is 16 residues long. From germline, CDR1 is MNHEY and CDR2 SMNVEV (reference sequence). With V trimmed by 2 bases and J by 7 bases, 7 bases remained unmatched. CDR3 sequence: CASSLPIGTGGNEQFF. The CDR3 region has the DNA TGTGCCAGCAGTTTACCGATCGGGACAGGGGGGAATGAGCAGTTCTTC.

The count of this clone is one. The chain couples TRBV12-2 to TRBJ2-3; TRBD2, the table's D call, was not compared with the DNA. TRBV12-2 is assigned pseudogene status. CDR3 length: 18 amino acids. CDR3 sequence reads: CASRSEEAPFLSTDTQYF. CDR3 DNA: TGTGCAAGTCGCTCCGAGGAGGCTCCCTTCCTTAGCACAGATACGCAGTATTTT.

This chain joins TRBV18 and TRBJ1-1, with no clear D. Germline loops: CDR1 KGHSH, CDR2 LQKENI. Trimming removed 3 bases from V and 0 bases from J, with 14 bases in between. The CDR3 loop spans 16 amino acids. The CDR3 region has the DNA TGTGCCAGCTCACCTCCCTCCCTGCCTATGAACACTGAAGCTTTCTTT. The encoded protein is CASSPPSLPMNTEAFF.

This chain links TRBV29-1 with TRBJ2-1, with D tentatively TRBD1 (6 bases). The V and J ends lost 2 bases and 4 bases respectively, with 12 bases between them. The CDR3 sequence is 14 residues long. Germline V gene lookup returns CDR1 SQVTM and CDR2 ANQGSEA. CDR3 nucleotide sequence: TGCAGCGTTGAACTGATTGGACAGTACAATGAGCAGTTCTTC. Translated: CSVELIGQYNEQFF.

V is TRBV5-4 and J is TRBJ1-1; 10 bases line up with TRBD1. V was clipped by 3 bases and J by 0 bases; unmatched bases: 5. Germline V gene sequence: CDR1 SGHNT, CDR2 YYREEE (reference sequence). This CDR3 has 16 residues. Here the CDR3 reads CASSSDRGRLNTEAFF. The DNA of the CDR3 is TGTGCCAGCAGCTCGGACAGGGGGAGACTGAACACTGAAGCTTTCTTT.

The V call is TRBV4-2, the J call TRBJ1-1; D not resolved. The V end was cut by 1 base, the J end by 4 bases, with 10 bases between. CDR3 length equals 14 residues. Germline-derived CDR1 and CDR2 are LGHNA and YNFKEQ. The CDR3 loop reads CASSQVEGVTEAFF. In DNA, the CDR3 is TGTGCCAGCAGCCAAGTGGAGGGTGTCACTGAAGCTTTCTTT.

The CDR3 DNA reads as TGTGCCAGCAGTGACCCACAGGGGGCGAGCACTGAAGCTTTCTTT. Encoded protein: CASSDPQGASTEAFF. V usage is TRBV6-1 and J usage is TRBJ1-1, with 9 positions matching TRBD1. CDR1 is MNHNS and CDR2 is SASEGT in the germline V gene. V dropped 3 bases and J dropped 4; count of bases not matched to a gene: 6. The CDR3 spans 15 residues.

The chain employs TRBV27 and TRBJ2-4; TRBD2 matches at 12 bases. Germline lookup yields CDR1 MNHEY and CDR2 SMNVEV (reference sequence). The J segment lost 8 bases and the V segment lost 0 bases, leaving 2 bases of the junction unmatched. The CDR3 covers 15 residues. The CDR3 is CASSLSPSGGDIQYF. The CDR3 coding sequence is TGTGCCAGCAGTTTATCGCCTAGCGGGGGGGACATTCAGTACTTC.

For this clone: Other DNA sequences in this sample translate to the same CDR3. The rearrangement uses TRBV6-1 and TRBJ1-1; D is unclear. CDR1 and CDR2 from the germline V gene are MNHNS and SASEGT. The CDR3 has 13 amino acids. V lost 0 bases and J 11 bases, leaving 13 bases between the germline ends. The CDR3 bases are TGTGCCAGCAGTGAAGCGGGAGATAGGAAGGCTTTCTTT. Translating it yields CASSEAGDRKAFF.

V and J are TRBV19 and TRBJ1-2, with a weak D call TRBD1 (5 bases). In germline, CDR1 is LNHDA, CDR2 SQIVND (reference sequence). V was clipped by 3 bases and J by 2 bases, with 16 bases between them. The CDR3 has 16 residues. The CDR3 is CASSIHFGGKNYGYTF. The CDR3 region has the DNA TGTGCCAGTAGTATTCACTTTGGGGGGAAGAACTATGGCTACACCTTC.

The chain links TRBV7-9 to TRBJ2-2, with 9 bases that match TRBD1. The V and J ends lost 5 bases and 7 bases, in that order; junction bases with no gene match: 11. Germline CDR1 reads SEHNR; CDR2 reads FQNEAQ (reference sequence). The CDR3 has 16 amino acids. CDR3 bases: TGTGCCAGCAGCAGCCCCGGGACAGGGATGAGCGGGGAGCTGTTTTTT. The encoded protein is CASSSPGTGMSGELFF.

This clone has only one observation. The rearrangement links TRBV15 to TRBJ1-5; TRBD1 matches 9 bases. With V trimmed by 3 bases and J by 6 bases, 6 bases remained unmatched. The CDR3 has 15 residues. Per the germline V gene, CDR1 is LNHNV and CDR2 is YYDKDF (reference sequence). CDR3 nucleotide sequence: TGTGCCACCAGCAGTCATACAGGGGGCTCTCAGCCCCAGCATTTT. Amino acids: CATSSHTGGSQPQHF.

The gene calls are TRBV29-1 and TRBJ2-5, with D uncertain. CDR1 is SQVTM and CDR2 is ANQGSEA in the germline V gene. The germline V and J ends were trimmed by 1 base and 2 bases, with 8 bases remaining between them. The CDR3 extends over 13 amino acids. Here the CDR3 reads CSVEGARQETQYF. Written as DNA, the CDR3 is TGCAGCGTTGAAGGGGCGAGACAAGAGACCCAGTACTTC.

V is TRBV27 and J is TRBJ1-3; D remains unclear. CDR1 is MNHEY, CDR2 SMNVEV, per germline (reference sequence). V lost 2 bases, J lost 2 bases, and 13 bases lay in between. CDR3 length equals 16 residues. The CDR3 coding sequence is TGTGCCAGCAGTTTAGCTCGACCTGGAGCTGGAAACACCATATATTTT. Amino acids: CASSLARPGAGNTIYF.

The J gene is TRBJ2-2, the V gene TRBV29-1; the D is unclear. V was pared by 2 bases and J by 6 bases, with 13 bases between. The CDR3 extends over 14 amino acids. The V gene's germline CDR1 is SQVTM and CDR2 ANQGSEA. CDR3 in DNA: TGCAGCGTTGAATCCCCAGGATCACCCGGGGAGCTGTTTTTT. Translating gives CSVESPGSPGELFF.

The chain carries TRBV5-4 and TRBJ1-1; D might be TRBD1 (5 bases). The CDR3 sequence is 12 residues long. The V and J ends lost 1 base and 7 bases respectively, with 8 bases between them. Germline-derived CDR1 and CDR2 are SGHNT and YYREEE (reference sequence). The CDR3 protein is CASSLYDSEAFF. The CDR3 bases are TGTGCCAGCAGCTTGTACGACAGTGAAGCTTTCTTT.

The V gene is TRBV29-1, the J gene TRBJ2-1; 7 nucleotides line up with TRBD1. Germline V gene data show CDR1 as SQVTM and CDR2 as ANQGSEA. V trimming: 7 bases; J trimming: 8 bases; junction bases outside the gene matches: 11. The CDR3 contains 13 residues. The DNA for the CDR3 is TGCAGCGCGAAGGGGGCTCGACTCGATGAGCAGTTCTTC. Translating it yields CSAKGARLDEQFF.

The chain joins TRBV19 to TRBJ2-3; D might be TRBD1 (6 bases). Germline-derived CDR1 and CDR2 are LNHDA and SQIVND (reference sequence). Deletions cut 7 bases from V and 8 bases from J, with 16 bases between. The CDR3 runs to 13 residues. CDR3 in amino acids: CASTQTGSGTQYF. CDR3 nucleotides: TGTGCCAGTACCCAAACAGGGTCAGGTACGCAGTATTTT.

The rearrangement joins TRBV5-1 to TRBJ2-1, with 7 bases that match TRBD2. J lost 0 bases, V lost 4 bases, and 7 bases had no gene match. The CDR3 totals 16 residues. The germline V gene encodes CDR1 SGHRS and CDR2 YFSETQ. The CDR3 sequence is CASSTGVAGSYNEQFF. CDR3 bases: TGCGCCAGCAGCACCGGGGTAGCGGGCTCCTACAATGAGCAGTTCTTC. Full variable domain (remainder filled in from reference TRBV5-1 and TRBJ2-1): KAGVTQTPRYLIKTRGQQVTLSCSPISGHRSVSWYQQTPGQGLQFLFEYFSETQRNKGNFPGRFSGRQFSNSRSEMNVSTLELGDSALYLCASSTGVAGSYNEQFFGPGTRLTVL.

This clone was observed a handful of times. V gene TRBV7-6 combines with J gene TRBJ2-2; D is perhaps TRBD2 (5 bases). Per germline, CDR1 SGHVS and CDR2 FNYEAQ. V was trimmed by 5 bases and J by 1 base, leaving 17 bases between them. This CDR3 region has 17 residues. CDR3 sequence reads: CASSLGGYFQNTGELFF. In DNA, the CDR3 is TGTGCCAGCAGCCTAGGAGGTTATTTTCAGAACACCGGGGAGCTGTTTTTT.